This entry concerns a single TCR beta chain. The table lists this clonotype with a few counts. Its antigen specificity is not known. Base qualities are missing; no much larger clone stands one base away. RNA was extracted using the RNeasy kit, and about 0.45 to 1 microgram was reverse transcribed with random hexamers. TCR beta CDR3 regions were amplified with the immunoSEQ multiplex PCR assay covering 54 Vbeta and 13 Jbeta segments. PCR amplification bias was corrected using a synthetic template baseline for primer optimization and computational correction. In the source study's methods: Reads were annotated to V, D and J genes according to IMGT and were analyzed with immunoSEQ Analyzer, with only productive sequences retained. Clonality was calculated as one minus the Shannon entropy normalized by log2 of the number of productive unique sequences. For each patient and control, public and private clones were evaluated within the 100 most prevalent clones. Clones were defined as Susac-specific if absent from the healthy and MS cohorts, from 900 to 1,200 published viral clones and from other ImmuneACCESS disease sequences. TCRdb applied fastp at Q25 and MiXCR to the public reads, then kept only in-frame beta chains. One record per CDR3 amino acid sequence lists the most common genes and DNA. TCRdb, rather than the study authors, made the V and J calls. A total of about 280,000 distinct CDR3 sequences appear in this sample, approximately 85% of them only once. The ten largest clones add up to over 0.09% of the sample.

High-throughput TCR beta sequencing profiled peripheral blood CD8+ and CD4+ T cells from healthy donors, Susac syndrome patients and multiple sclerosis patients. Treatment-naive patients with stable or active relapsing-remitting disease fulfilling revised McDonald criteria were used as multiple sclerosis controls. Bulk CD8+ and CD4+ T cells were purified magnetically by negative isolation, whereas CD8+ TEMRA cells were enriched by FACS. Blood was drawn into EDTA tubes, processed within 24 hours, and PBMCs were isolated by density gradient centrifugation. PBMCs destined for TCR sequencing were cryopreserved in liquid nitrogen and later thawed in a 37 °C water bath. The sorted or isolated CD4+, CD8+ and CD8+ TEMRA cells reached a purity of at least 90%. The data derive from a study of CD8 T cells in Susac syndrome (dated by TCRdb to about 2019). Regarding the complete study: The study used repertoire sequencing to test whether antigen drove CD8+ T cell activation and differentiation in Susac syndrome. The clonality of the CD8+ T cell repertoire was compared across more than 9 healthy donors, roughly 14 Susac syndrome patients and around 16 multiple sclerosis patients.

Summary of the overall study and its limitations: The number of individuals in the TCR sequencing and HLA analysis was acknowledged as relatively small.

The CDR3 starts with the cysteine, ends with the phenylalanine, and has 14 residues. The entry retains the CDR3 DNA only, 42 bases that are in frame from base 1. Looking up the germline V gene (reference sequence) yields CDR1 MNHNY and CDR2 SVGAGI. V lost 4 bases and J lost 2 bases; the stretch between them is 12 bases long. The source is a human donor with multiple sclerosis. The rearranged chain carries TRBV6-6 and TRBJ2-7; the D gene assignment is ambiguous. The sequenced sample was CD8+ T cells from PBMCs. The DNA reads TGTGCCAGCAGTTCCCTGGGCACCCCCTACGAGCAGTACTTC. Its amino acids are CASSSLGTPYEQYF.